These T cell receptor beta chains were read from a single sample in a study of T cell changes during pregnancy in multiple sclerosis. TCRdb keeps only in-frame clones here, not all; method: immunoSEQ multiplex PCR. The table records 75,000 to 95,000 clones, around 93% of them present only once. Sequenced material: peripheral blood, taken before pregnancy. The source of these receptors is a female donor with multiple sclerosis, enrolled in a pregnancy study. Both conserved end residues are part of each CDR3. Each record gives: CDR3 DNA, CDR3 protein, D gene, J gene, clone size, V gene. D genes are given only for firm matches. A row's size may be missing; if present it is once, few, many or a size class.

TGTGCCAGCTCACCAGAGTATCAGGGATATGGCTACACCTTC	CASSPEYQGYGYTF	-	TRBJ1-2	-	TRBV18
TGTGCCAGCAGCCTACGGACTAGCGGGGTTTACAATGAGCAGTTCTTC	CASSLRTSGVYNEQFF	TRBD2	TRBJ2-1	once	TRBV7-2
TGTGCCAGCAGGATGGGACAGGGCCCAACCTACGAGCAGTACTTC	CASRMGQGPTYEQYF	TRBD1	TRBJ2-7	-	TRBV7-8
TGTGCCAGCAGTTTATCAGGGGCAACTAATGAAAAACTGTTTTTT	CASSLSGATNEKLFF	-	TRBJ1-4	-	TRBV27
TGTGCCAGCAGGAGGGGGCTGGGGTATCAGCCCCAGCATTTT	CASRRGLGYQPQHF	TRBD1	TRBJ1-5	-	TRBV28
TGTGCCAGCAGTATACAGGGGGCATACGAGCAGTACTTC	CASSIQGAYEQYF	TRBD1	TRBJ2-7	-	TRBV27
TGTGCCAGCACCCAGCGTAGCACAGATACGCAGTATTTT	CASTQRSTDTQYF	-	TRBJ2-3	-	TRBV2
TGTGCCAGCAGCTTAATAGCAGGGCCCTACGAGCAGTACTTC	CASSLIAGPYEQYF	-	TRBJ2-7	-	TRBV7-3
TGTGCCAGCAGCGTCTACGGGACAGACAACTATGGCTACACCTTC	CASSVYGTDNYGYTF	TRBD1	TRBJ1-2	-	TRBV9
TGTGCCAGCAGGCGGACGGGGTTCTACGAGCAGTACTTC	CASRRTGFYEQYF	-	TRBJ2-7	-	TRBV27
TGTGCCAGCAGCCCTCAGGGGCAAGTTAATGAAAAACTGTTTTTT	CASSPQGQVNEKLFF	-	TRBJ1-4	-	TRBV7-8
TGTGCCAGCAGCTTATCGACGGACTTTTATGGCTACACCTTC	CASSLSTDFYGYTF	-	TRBJ1-2	-	TRBV7-9
TGTGCCAGCAGTCCCTACAGGCTTTATGGCTACACCTTC	CASSPYRLYGYTF	-	TRBJ1-2	-	TRBV28
TGTGCCAGCAGCCTTCAAGGGGGCAATCAGCCCCAGCATTTT	CASSLQGGNQPQHF	-	TRBJ1-5	-	TRBV9
TGTGCCAGCAGTCTGCGGCTTGGGACCGGGGAGCTGTTTTTT	CASSLRLGTGELFF	-	TRBJ2-2	-	TRBV7-8
TGTGCCAGCAGCTTGCTCAGGGGGCCTTACGAGCAGTACTTC	CASSLLRGPYEQYF	TRBD1	TRBJ2-7	-	TRBV5-5
TGTGCCAGCAGCTCCGGGACACTTCTCAATCAGCCCCAGCATTTT	CASSSGTLLNQPQHF	-	TRBJ1-5	-	TRBV7-2
TGTGCCAGCAGCTTAGTTCCGAGAAACTATGGCTACACCTTC	CASSLVPRNYGYTF	-	TRBJ1-2	-	TRBV7-9
TGTGCCAGCAGCGTGTTTGCAGGGATCGTAGTAAATACCGGGGAGCTGTTTTTT	CASSVFAGIVVNTGELFF	-	TRBJ2-2	-	TRBV9
TGTGCCAGCAGCTTACTAGAGACCCAGTACTTC	CASSLLETQYF	-	TRBJ2-5	once	TRBV7-9
TGTGCCAGCGTAGTGGGTCCAGGGGTTAAGGCCTCTTTGTCTTACGAGCAGTACTTC	CASVVGPGVKASLSYEQYF	-	TRBJ2-7	once	TRBV2
TGCGCCAGCAGTGAGTCCCGGAGGCCTTTTCAGTACTTC	CASSESRRPFQYF	-	TRBJ2-7	-	TRBV10-1
TGTGCCAGCAGCCTGGGCGAGAAGTCCTTGAGGGTACTAAATCAGCCCCAGCATTTT	CASSLGEKSLRVLNQPQHF	-	TRBJ1-5	-	TRBV7-9
TGCGCCAGCAGACTGGCATACGGGGGTGCCAAAAACATTCAGTACTTC	CASRLAYGGAKNIQYF	-	TRBJ2-4	once	TRBV5-1
TGCAGCGCCGGACTAGCGGGAGCCAAAAACATTCAGTACTTC	CSAGLAGAKNIQYF	TRBD2	TRBJ2-4	-	TRBV29-1
TGTGCCAGCAGTAGTTACAGGGGGGCTGTAGGGGCTTTCTTT	CASSSYRGAVGAFF	TRBD1	TRBJ1-1	-	TRBV6-1
TGTGCCAGCAGTGAATCCGGGGGCACTGAAGCTTTCTTT	CASSESGGTEAFF	-	TRBJ1-1	-	TRBV25-1
TGTGCCAGCAGCCATCCGGGAGGGGCTTTCTTT	CASSHPGGAFF	-	TRBJ1-1	-	TRBV4-2
TGTGCCAGCAGTCTAAGGACTAGCGGGAGCCATGGGGGGAATGAGCAGTTCTTC	CASSLRTSGSHGGNEQFF	TRBD2	TRBJ2-1	-	TRBV27
TGTGCCAGCAGTTCGACATCCGGCTACGAGCAGTACTTC	CASSSTSGYEQYF	-	TRBJ2-7	-	TRBV27
TGCGCCAGCAGCCAAGTAAGCTTTACTAACACCGGGGAGCTGTTTTTT	CASSQVSFTNTGELFF	-	TRBJ2-2	-	TRBV4-1
TGTGCCAGCAGCCTCAGGAGGGGCCAGGGTGGAAACTCTGGGGCCAACGTCCTGACTTTC	CASSLRRGQGGNSGANVLTF	-	TRBJ2-6	-	TRBV9
TGTGCCTGCTCCGAAAGAGGCACTGAAGCTTTCTTT	CACSERGTEAFF	-	TRBJ1-1	few	TRBV7-9
TGTGCCAGCAGCTTCTCTCGGGGCCAAGAGACCCAGTACTTC	CASSFSRGQETQYF	-	TRBJ2-5	-	TRBV7-3
TGTGCCACCAGCAGAGTAGCGGGAGGACACGGCACCGGGGAGCTGTTTTTT	CATSRVAGGHGTGELFF	TRBD2	TRBJ2-2	-	TRBV15
TGTGCCAGCAGCGCGCTGGGGGGGTCCTACAATGAGCAGTTCTTC	CASSALGGSYNEQFF	TRBD2	TRBJ2-1	-	TRBV7-3
TGTGCCAGCAGCCCCGACAGCTCCTATAATTCACCCCTCCACTTT	CASSPDSSYNSPLHF	-	TRBJ1-6	-	TRBV7-9
TGTGCCAGCTCTCTAGCGGGAGGGCCTGGAGAGCAGTACTTC	CASSLAGGPGEQYF	TRBD2	TRBJ2-7	-	TRBV18
TGTGCCAGCAGCTTAGCGGAGGGGATCCTACAAGAGACCCAGTACTTC	CASSLAEGILQETQYF	-	TRBJ2-5	-	TRBV7-6
TGTGCCAGCAGCTCTGGGACAGCGAACACTGAAGCTTTCTTT	CASSSGTANTEAFF	TRBD1	TRBJ1-1	-	TRBV11-2
TGTGCCAGCAGTTTCCCGGGACTAGCGGGAGGGCCGACCGGGGAGCTGTTTTTT	CASSFPGLAGGPTGELFF	TRBD2	TRBJ2-2	-	TRBV27
TGTGCCAGCAAAAGCGGGAGCGTCACCGGGGAGCTGTTTTTT	CASKSGSVTGELFF	TRBD2	TRBJ2-2	once	TRBV27
TGTGCCAGCTCATTCAGGACAGGGGGTGCGGTTGAAGCTTTCTTT	CASSFRTGGAVEAFF	TRBD1	TRBJ1-1	-	TRBV18